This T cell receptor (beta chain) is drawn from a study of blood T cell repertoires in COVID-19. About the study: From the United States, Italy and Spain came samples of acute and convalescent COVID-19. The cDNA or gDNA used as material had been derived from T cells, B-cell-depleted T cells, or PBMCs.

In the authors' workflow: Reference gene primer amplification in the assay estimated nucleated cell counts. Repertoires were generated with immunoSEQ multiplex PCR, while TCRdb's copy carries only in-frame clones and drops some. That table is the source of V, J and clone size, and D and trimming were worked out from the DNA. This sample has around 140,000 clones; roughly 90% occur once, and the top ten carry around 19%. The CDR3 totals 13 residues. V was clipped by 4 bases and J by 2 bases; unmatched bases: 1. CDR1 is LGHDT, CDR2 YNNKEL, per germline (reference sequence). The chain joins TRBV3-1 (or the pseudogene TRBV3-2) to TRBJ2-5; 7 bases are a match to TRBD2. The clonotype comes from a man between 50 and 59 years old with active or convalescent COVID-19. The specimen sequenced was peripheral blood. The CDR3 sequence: CASSRDYQETQYF. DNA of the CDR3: TGTGCCAGCAGCCGGGACTATCAAGAGACCCAGTACTTC.